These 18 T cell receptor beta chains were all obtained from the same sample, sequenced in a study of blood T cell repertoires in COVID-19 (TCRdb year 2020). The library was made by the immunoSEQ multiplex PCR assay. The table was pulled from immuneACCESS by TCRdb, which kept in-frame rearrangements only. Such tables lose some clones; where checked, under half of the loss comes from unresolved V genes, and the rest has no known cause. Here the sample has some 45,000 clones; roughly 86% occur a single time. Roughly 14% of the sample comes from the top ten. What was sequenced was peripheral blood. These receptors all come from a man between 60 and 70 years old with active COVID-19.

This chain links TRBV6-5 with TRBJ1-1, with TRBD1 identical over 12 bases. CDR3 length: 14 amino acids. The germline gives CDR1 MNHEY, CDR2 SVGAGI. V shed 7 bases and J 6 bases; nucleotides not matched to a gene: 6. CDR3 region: CASIRGQGAAEAFF. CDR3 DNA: TGTGCCAGCATTAGGGGACAGGGGGCTGCTGAAGCTTTCTTT.

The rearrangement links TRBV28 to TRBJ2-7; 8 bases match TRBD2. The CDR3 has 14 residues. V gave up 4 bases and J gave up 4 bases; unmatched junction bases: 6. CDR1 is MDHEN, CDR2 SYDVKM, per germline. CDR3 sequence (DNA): TGTGCCAGCAGTTGGGTCGGGAGGGGTTACGAGCAGTACTTC. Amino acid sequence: CASSWVGRGYEQYF.

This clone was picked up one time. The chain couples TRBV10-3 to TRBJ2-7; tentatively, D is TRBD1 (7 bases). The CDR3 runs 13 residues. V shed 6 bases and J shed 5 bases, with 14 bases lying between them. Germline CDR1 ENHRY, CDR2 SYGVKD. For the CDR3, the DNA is TGTGCCATCAGCGACAGGGACTCGAACGAGCAGTACTTC. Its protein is CAISDRDSNEQYF.

The CDR3 DNA is TGTGCCAGCAGCTTAAAGGTAGCGGGAGGGCTAGGGAATGAGCAGTTCTTC. Protein sequence: CASSLKVAGGLGNEQFF. The genes are TRBV9 and TRBJ2-1; the match to TRBD2 covers 11 bases. The CDR3 is made up of 17 amino acids. Germline CDR1 is SGDLS and CDR2 is YYNGEE. J was trimmed by 7 bases and V by 4 bases; bases with no gene match: 13.

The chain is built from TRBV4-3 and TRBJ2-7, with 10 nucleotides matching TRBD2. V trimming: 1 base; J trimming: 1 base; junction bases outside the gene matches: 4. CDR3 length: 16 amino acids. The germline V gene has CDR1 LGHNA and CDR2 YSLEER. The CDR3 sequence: CASSQGVLAGSYEQYF. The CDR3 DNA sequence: TGCGCCAGCAGCCAAGGCGTACTAGCGGGATCCTACGAGCAGTACTTC.

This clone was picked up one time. Here the CDR3 DNA reads TGTGCCAGCAGCCCAGGGGGCGCATCAGGAAACACCATATATTTT. As protein: CASSPGGASGNTIYF. This chain uses TRBV5-4 with TRBJ1-3; 8 bases map to TRBD1. This CDR3 spans 15 amino acids. Germline CDR1 and CDR2: SGHNT and YYREEE (reference sequence). V lost 4 bases, J lost 4 bases, and 7 bases stayed unmatched.

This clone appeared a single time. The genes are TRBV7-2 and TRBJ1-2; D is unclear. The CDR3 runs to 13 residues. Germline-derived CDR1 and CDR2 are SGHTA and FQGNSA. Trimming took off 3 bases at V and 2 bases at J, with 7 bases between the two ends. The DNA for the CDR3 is TGTGCCAGCAGCTTGTCACTCAACTATGGCTACACCTTC. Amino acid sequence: CASSLSLNYGYTF.

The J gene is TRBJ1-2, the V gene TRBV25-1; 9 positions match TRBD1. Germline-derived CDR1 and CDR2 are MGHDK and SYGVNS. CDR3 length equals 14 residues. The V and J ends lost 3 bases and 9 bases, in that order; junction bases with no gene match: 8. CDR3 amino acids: CASSDTGTGSSYTF. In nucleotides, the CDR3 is TGTGCCAGCAGTGACACCGGGACAGGGTCGAGCTACACCTTC.

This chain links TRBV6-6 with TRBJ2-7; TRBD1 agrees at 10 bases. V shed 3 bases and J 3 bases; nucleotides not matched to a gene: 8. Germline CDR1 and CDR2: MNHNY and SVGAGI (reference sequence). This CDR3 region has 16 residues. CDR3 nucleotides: TGTGCCAGCAGTTATAGTAGACAGGGGGCCGGCTACGAGCAGTACTTC. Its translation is CASSYSRQGAGYEQYF.

CDR3 nucleotides: TGTGCCAGCAGCCAATTAGCGGGGAGCTCCTACAATGAGCAGTTCTTC. Its protein is CASSQLAGSSYNEQFF. The gene calls are TRBV14 and TRBJ2-1, with 8 bases that match TRBD2. Germline-derived CDR1 and CDR2 are SGHDN and FVKESK. CDR3 length equals 16 residues. V was clipped by 2 bases and J by 0 bases; unmatched bases: 3.

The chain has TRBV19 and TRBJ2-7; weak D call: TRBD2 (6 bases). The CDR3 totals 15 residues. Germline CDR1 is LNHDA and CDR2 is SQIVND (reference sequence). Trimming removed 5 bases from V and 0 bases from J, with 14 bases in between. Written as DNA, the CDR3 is TGTGCCAGTAGTCCGGGACTCCTAGTCTCCTACGAGCAGTACTTC. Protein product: CASSPGLLVSYEQYF.

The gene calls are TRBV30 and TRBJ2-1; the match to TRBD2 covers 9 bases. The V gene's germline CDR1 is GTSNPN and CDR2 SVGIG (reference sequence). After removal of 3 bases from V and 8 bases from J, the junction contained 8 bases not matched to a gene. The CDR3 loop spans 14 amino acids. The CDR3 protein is CAWRTAGGPHEQFF. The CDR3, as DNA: TGTGCCTGGAGAACCGCGGGGGGGCCCCATGAGCAGTTCTTC.

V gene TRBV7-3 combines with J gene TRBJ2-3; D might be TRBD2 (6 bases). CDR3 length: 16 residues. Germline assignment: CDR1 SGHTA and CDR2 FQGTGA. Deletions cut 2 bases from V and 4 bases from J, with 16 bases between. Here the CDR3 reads CASSLGGLPGADTQYF. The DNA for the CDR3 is TGTGCCAGCAGCTTAGGGGGACTCCCCGGGGCAGATACGCAGTATTTT.

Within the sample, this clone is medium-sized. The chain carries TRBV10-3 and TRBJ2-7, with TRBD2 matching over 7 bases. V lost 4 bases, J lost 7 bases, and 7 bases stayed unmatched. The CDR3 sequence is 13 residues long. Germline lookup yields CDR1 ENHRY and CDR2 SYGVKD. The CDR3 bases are TGTGCCATCAGTGGGAGCGGGGTCTCGGAGCAGTACTTC. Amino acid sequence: CAISGSGVSEQYF.

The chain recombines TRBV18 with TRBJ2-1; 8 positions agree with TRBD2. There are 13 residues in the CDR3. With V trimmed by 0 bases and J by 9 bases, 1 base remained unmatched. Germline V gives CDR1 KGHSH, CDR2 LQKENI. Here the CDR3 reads CASSPPTSGEQFF. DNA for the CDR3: TGTGCCAGCTCACCACCAACTAGCGGTGAGCAGTTCTTC. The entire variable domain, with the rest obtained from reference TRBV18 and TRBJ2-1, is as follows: NAGVMQNPRHLVRRRGQEARLRCSPMKGHSHVYWYRQLPEEGLKFMVYLQKENIIDESGMPKERFSAEFPKEGPSILRIQQVVRGDSAAYFCASSPPTSGEQFFGPGTRLTVL.

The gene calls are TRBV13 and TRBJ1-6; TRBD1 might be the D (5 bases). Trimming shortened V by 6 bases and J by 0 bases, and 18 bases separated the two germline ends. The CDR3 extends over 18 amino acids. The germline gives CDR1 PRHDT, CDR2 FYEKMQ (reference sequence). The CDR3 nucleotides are TGTGCCAGCAGACCGACACGGGGGTCCATCTCCTATAATTCACCCCTCCACTTT. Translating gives CASRPTRGSISYNSPLHF.

Here the CDR3 DNA reads TGTGCCAGCAGCAAACCGGACAGGGGGCGCGTACGTGAAAAACTGTTTTTT. It yields the protein CASSKPDRGRVREKLFF. The chain has TRBV21-1 and TRBJ1-4; the table's D gene call, TRBD1, was not cross checked with the DNA. TRBV21-1 has pseudogene status. This CDR3 is built from 17 residues.

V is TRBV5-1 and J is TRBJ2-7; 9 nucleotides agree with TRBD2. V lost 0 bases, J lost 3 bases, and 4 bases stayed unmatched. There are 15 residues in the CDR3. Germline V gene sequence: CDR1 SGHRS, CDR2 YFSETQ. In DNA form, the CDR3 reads TGCGCCAGCAGCTTGGCCGCGGGGGGGAGCTACGAGCAGTACTTC. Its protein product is CASSLAAGGSYEQYF.